In this sample, the clone carrying this T cell receptor beta chain turned up once. The data originate from a study of blood T cell repertoires in COVID-19. About the research overall: There were acute and convalescent COVID-19 samples, and they came from the United States, Italy and Spain. Nucleic acid was either cDNA or gDNA, and it came from T cells, B-cell-depleted T cells, or PBMCs.

The V gene end was trimmed by 4 bases and the J gene end by 4 bases; junction bases not matched to a gene: 4. Looked up from germline, CDR1 is SGHNT and CDR2 is YYREEE (reference sequence). The CDR3 consists of 14 residues. Authors' methods: The assay estimated nucleated cells by amplifying reference gene primers. Sequenced by immunoSEQ multiplex PCR; TCRdb stores in-frame clones only, minus some. V and J calls and clone size are those listed in that table; D and trimming were worked out from the DNA. The sample lists some 120,000 clones, 65% to 85% occurring once. The Seattle patients, enrolled during active infection, were followed longitudinally.

The receptor comes from a man aged 25-45 years with COVID-19, enrolled during active disease. J is TRBJ2-5 and V is TRBV5-4; TRBD2 matches 10 bases. Sequencing was carried out using peripheral blood. The CDR3 sequence is CASSPSGRAETQYF. DNA of the CDR3: TGTGCCAGCAGCCCTAGCGGGAGAGCAGAGACCCAGTACTTC. Combining the CDR3 with reference TRBV5-4 and TRBJ2-5 gives the whole variable domain ETGVTQSPTHLIKTRGQQVTLRCSSQSGHNTVSWYQQALGQGPQFIFQYYREEENGRGNFPPRFSGLQFPNYSSELNVNALELDDSALYLCASSPSGRAETQYFGPGTRLLVL.